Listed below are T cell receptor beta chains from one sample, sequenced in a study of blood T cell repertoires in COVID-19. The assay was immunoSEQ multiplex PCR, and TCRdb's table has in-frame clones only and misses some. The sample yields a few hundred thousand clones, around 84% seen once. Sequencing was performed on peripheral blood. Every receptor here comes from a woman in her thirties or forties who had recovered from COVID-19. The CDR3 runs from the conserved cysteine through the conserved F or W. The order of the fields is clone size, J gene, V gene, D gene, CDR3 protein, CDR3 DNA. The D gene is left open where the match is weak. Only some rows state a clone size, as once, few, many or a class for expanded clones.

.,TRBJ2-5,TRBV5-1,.,CASSPLSGTLQETQYF,TGCGCCAGCAGCCCCCTATCGGGAACTCTCCAAGAGACCCAGTACTTC
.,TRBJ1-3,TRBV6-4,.,CASIFRQDPSGNTIYF,TGTGCCAGCATTTTTCGACAGGACCCCTCTGGAAACACCATATATTTT
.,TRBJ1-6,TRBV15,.,CATSRVGGRNSPLHF,TGTGCCACCAGCAGAGTCGGGGGACGGAATTCACCCCTCCACTTT
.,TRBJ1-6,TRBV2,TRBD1,CASSRVGPGQAASPLHF,TGTGCCAGCAGTAGGGTCGGCCCGGGACAGGCAGCATCACCCCTCCACTTT
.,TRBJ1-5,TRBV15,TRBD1,CATSGQDNQPQHF,TGTGCCACCAGCGGACAGGACAATCAGCCCCAGCATTTT
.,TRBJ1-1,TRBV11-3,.,CASSLARAVNTEAFF,TGTGCCAGCAGCTTAGCCCGCGCGGTGAACACTGAAGCTTTCTTT
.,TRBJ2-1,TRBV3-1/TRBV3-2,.,CASSKNRVWDEQFF,TGTGCCAGCAGCAAAAACAGGGTATGGGATGAGCAGTTCTTC
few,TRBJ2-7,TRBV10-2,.,CASSDREDEQYF,TGCGCCAGCAGTGACAGGGAAGACGAGCAGTACTTC
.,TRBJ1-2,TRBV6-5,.,CASSYSQGSNYGYTF,TGTGCCAGCAGTTACTCGCAGGGGAGCAACTATGGCTACACCTTC
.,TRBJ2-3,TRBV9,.,CASSVGRGAHTDTQYF,TGTGCCAGCAGCGTAGGCCGGGGGGCGCACACAGATACGCAGTATTTT
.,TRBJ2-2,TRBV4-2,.,CASSATGLDGELFF,TGTGCCAGCAGCGCCACAGGCCTGGACGGGGAGCTGTTTTTT
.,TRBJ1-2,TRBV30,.,CAWTTNYGYTF,TGTGCCTGGACCACTAACTATGGCTACACCTTC
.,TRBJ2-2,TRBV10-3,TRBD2,CAIGQLAGGPGTGELFF,TGTGCCATCGGCCAACTAGCGGGGGGGCCAGGGACCGGGGAGCTGTTTTTT
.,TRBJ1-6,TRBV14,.,CASSSHESGDNSPLHF,TGTGCCAGCAGCTCGCACGAGAGCGGCGATAATTCACCCCTCCACTTT
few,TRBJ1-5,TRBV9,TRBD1,CASSVVGGNRTGSQPQHF,TGTGCCAGCAGCGTAGTGGGAGGGAACCGGACAGGGAGTCAGCCCCAGCATTTT
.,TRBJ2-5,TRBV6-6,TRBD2,CASSPGTSGPAETQYF,TGTGCCAGCAGTCCCGGGACTAGCGGACCTGCAGAGACCCAGTACTTC
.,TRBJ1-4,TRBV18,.,CASSPPQAYIGKLFF,TGTGCCAGCTCACCCCCTCAGGCCTATATAGGAAAACTGTTTTTT
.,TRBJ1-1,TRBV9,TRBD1,CASSVGQGAWTDNTEAFF,TGTGCCAGCAGCGTGGGACAGGGGGCCTGGACGGACAACACTGAAGCTTTCTTT
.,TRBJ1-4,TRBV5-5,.,CASSLQGGDEKLFF,TGTGCCAGCAGCCTCCAGGGAGGGGACGAAAAACTGTTTTTT
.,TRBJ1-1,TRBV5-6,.,CASSLVWWGGNTEAFF,TGTGCCAGCAGCTTGGTTTGGTGGGGGGGAAACACTGAAGCTTTCTTT
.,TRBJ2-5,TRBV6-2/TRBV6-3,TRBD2,CASSYAGGRQETQYF,TGTGCCAGCAGTTACGCGGGGGGGCGACAAGAGACCCAGTACTTC
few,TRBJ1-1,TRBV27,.,CASSLKGSSEAFF,TGTGCCAGCAGTTTAAAAGGGAGCTCTGAAGCTTTCTTT
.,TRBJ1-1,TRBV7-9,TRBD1,CASSSIWSDRGNTEAFF,TGTGCCAGCAGCTCCATCTGGTCTGACAGGGGGAACACTGAAGCTTTCTTT
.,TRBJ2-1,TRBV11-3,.,CASRMSGVNEQFF,TGTGCCAGCAGGATGTCGGGGGTGAATGAGCAGTTCTTC
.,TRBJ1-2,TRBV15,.,CATSRDPRTINYGYTF,TGTGCCACCAGCAGAGATCCGAGGACTATAAACTATGGCTACACCTTC
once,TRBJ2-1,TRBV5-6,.,CASSLSWRSSYNEQFF,TGTGCCAGCAGCTTGTCCTGGCGGAGCTCCTACAATGAGCAGTTCTTC
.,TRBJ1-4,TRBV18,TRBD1,CASSAGTGHEKLFF,TGTGCCAGCTCAGCCGGGACAGGCCATGAAAAACTGTTTTTT
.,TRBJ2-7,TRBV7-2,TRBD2,CASSRTSGESYEQYF,TGTGCCAGCAGCAGGACTAGCGGGGAGTCCTACGAGCAGTACTTC
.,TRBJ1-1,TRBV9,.,CASSVDVGTPSPPEAFF,TGTGCCAGCAGCGTAGATGTGGGGACACCCTCTCCTCCTGAAGCTTTCTTT